This T cell receptor beta chain was obtained from a study of blood T cells in healthy people across ages. This clonotype showed up just a few times. A sample-barcoded 5' primer and a J-beta primer mix were used in a second PCR of roughly 7 to 11 cycles. Via MiXCR, TCRdb re-called the 5' RACE reads, giving one row per CDR3 protein. The sample holds about 780,000 distinct CDR3 sequences, more than 25% seen once. Germline V gene lookup returns CDR1 LGHDT and CDR2 YNNKEL (reference sequence). V lost 0 bases and J lost 8, with 13 bases in between. This CDR3 spans 15 amino acids. This same sample was also taken into another study, of T cells of mothers and their children.

Sequenced: blood. The chain has TRBV3-1 and TRBJ1-4; TRBD1 might be the D (5 bases). The TCR sequence derives from a boy aged 5 to 17 in good health. DNA of the CDR3: TGTGCCAGCAGCCAAGAAGGAGGGGAGTGGGAAAAACTGTTTTTT. It specifies CASSQEGGEWEKLFF.